The following is a T cell receptor (beta chain) sequence with its context. Its antigen remains unknown. The data were taken from a study of T cell responses to AZD1222 COVID-19 vaccine. Study overall: Timing groups of about 4 and about 12 weeks for second doses were pooled.

The CDR3 extends over 15 amino acids. Germline CDR1 is MNHEY and CDR2 is SMNVEV (reference sequence). Trimming at V came to 6 bases and at J to 2 bases, leaving 5 bases not matched to a gene. Findings and caveats of the study: Breadth and depth of Spike-specific TCRs rose after two AZD1222 doses. None of the repertoires were sampled until the peak T cell response had passed.

Sequencing used immunoSEQ multiplex PCR; TCRdb keeps in-frame clones, though not all of them. Here the sample spans 110,000 to 150,000 clones, 92% being singletons. Sequencing used peripheral blood, obtained on day 0 of AZD1222 vaccination. The sequence was collected from an adult in good health. The gene calls are TRBV27 and TRBJ2-1; 9 nucleotides match TRBD2. Written as DNA, the CDR3 is TGTGCCAGCAGGAAGCGGGAGGCCACCTACAATGAGCAGTTCTTC. Its protein is CASRKREATYNEQFF.